These 30 T cell receptor beta chains were sequenced from one sample in a study of cytomegalovirus exposure and HLA in healthy donors. The protocol was immunoSEQ multiplex PCR, while the TCRdb copy is restricted to in-frame clones and leaves out a portion. The profile shows tens of thousands of clones, just over 85% of them singletons. Sequenced sample: PBMCs. The receptor source for this set is a woman in her thirties in good health and CMV-seronegative.

The genes are TRBV9 and TRBJ2-7, with 7 bases matching TRBD1. With 0 bases clipped from V and 3 bases from J, the junction kept 3 bases outside the gene matches. Germline V lookup: CDR1 SGDLS, CDR2 YYNGEE. This CDR3 is 14 amino acids long. The CDR3 DNA reads TGTGCCAGCAGCGTAGGGGGACAGTTCTACGAGCAGTACTTC. Translated: CASSVGGQFYEQYF.

This clone was found once. V is TRBV2 and J is TRBJ2-7; 8 bases match TRBD1. V trimming: 8 bases; J trimming: 2 bases; junction bases outside the gene matches: 8. The germline CDR1 and CDR2 sequences are SNHLY and FYNNEI. The CDR3 extends over 14 amino acids. The CDR3 sequence is CASLQGVPAYEQYF. The CDR3 nucleotides read TGTGCCAGCCTACAGGGGGTTCCCGCCTACGAGCAGTACTTC.

This sequence joins TRBV30 and TRBJ2-2; 9 bases line up with TRBD1. V lost 3 bases and J lost 1; bases outside the gene matches: 9. CDR1 is GTSNPN, CDR2 SVGIG, per germline (reference sequence). The CDR3 sequence is 17 residues long. The CDR3 DNA follows: TGTGCCTGGAGGGGGACAGGGTTTGCGAAGAACACCGGGGAGCTGTTTTTT. Its protein product is CAWRGTGFAKNTGELFF.

This chain joins TRBV7-8 and TRBJ2-2, with 14 bases matching TRBD2. Trimming took 5 bases from V and 14 from J; bases not matched to a gene: 10. The CDR3 runs to 15 residues. Germline CDR1 reads SGHVS; CDR2 reads FQNEAQ. The chain's CDR3 is CASSLRTSGRMGLFF. CDR3 in DNA: TGTGCCAGCAGCCTCAGGACTAGCGGGAGGATGGGACTGTTTTTT.

DNA of the CDR3: TGTGCCACCACCAGGGGTCTCCAAGAGACCCAGTACTTC. Translation gives CATTRGLQETQYF. V is TRBV6-5 and J is TRBJ2-5, with D possibly being TRBD1 (6 bases). CDR3 length: 13 residues. Germline V gene lookup returns CDR1 MNHEY and CDR2 SVGAGI. Trimming took 10 bases from V and 1 from J, leaving 13 bases between them.

V is TRBV6-1 and J is TRBJ1-4; D gene ambiguous. The CDR3 runs 12 residues. In germline, CDR1 is MNHNS, CDR2 SASEGT. The ends were cut back, 10 bases at V and 10 bases at J, with 16 bases in the middle. The CDR3 bases are TGTGCCACCTCCGAGGTAGCGGTAAAACTGTTTTTT. This encodes CATSEVAVKLFF.

Only one count was recorded for this clone. CDR3 sequence (DNA): TGTGCCAGCAGTTTAGGATCCGGGATGGACCACGAGCAGTACTTC. Its protein is CASSLGSGMDHEQYF. This chain connects TRBV28 to TRBJ2-7; TRBD2 is a possible D gene (5 bases). The V end was cut by 2 bases, the J end by 5 bases, with 16 bases between. The CDR3 has 15 amino acids. Per germline, CDR1 MDHEN and CDR2 SYDVKM. Complete variable domain (other parts from reference TRBV28 and TRBJ2-7): DVKVTQSSRYLVKRTGEKVFLECVQDMDHENMFWYRQDPGLGLRLIYFSYDVKMKEKGDIPEGYSVSREKKERFSLILESASTNQTSMYLCASSLGSGMDHEQYFGPGTRLTVT.

The V call is TRBV10-3, the J call TRBJ1-1; TRBD1 matches at 8 bases. Germline assignment: CDR1 ENHRY and CDR2 SYGVKD. This CDR3 is built from 13 residues. Trimming removed 10 bases from V and 1 base from J; junction bases left unmatched: 5. The CDR3 reads CASETGENTEAFF. The CDR3 bases are TGTGCCAGTGAGACAGGGGAGAACACTGAAGCTTTCTTT.

The rearrangement joins TRBV2 to TRBJ2-7, with TRBD2 identical over 11 bases. Per germline, CDR1 SNHLY and CDR2 FYNNEI. This CDR3 spans 15 amino acids. The J segment lost 0 bases and the V segment lost 6 bases, leaving 4 bases of the junction unmatched. CDR3 loop: CASRRLAGLSYEQYF. DNA of the CDR3: TGTGCCAGCAGGAGACTAGCGGGGCTCTCCTACGAGCAGTACTTC.

V gene TRBV6-6 combines with J gene TRBJ2-7, with D possibly TRBD2 on 6 matching bases. V lost 5 bases to trimming and J lost 1 base, with 12 bases between them. There are 14 residues in the CDR3. The germline V gene has CDR1 MNHNY and CDR2 SVGAGI (reference sequence). CDR3 nucleotides: TGTGCCAGCAGTCAGCAAGGACTATCCTACGAGCAGTACTTC. It is translated as CASSQQGLSYEQYF.

CDR3 in DNA: TGCAGCGTGGGAATGCCGGGACTAGCGATTGAGCAGTTCTTC. Translating it yields CSVGMPGLAIEQFF. This chain connects TRBV29-1 to TRBJ2-1, with 10 bases that match TRBD2. The germline V gene encodes CDR1 SQVTM and CDR2 ANQGSEA. The CDR3 is made up of 14 amino acids. After removal of 6 bases from V and 9 bases from J, the junction contained 11 bases not matched to a gene.

The chain carries TRBV27 and TRBJ2-7; TRBD2 might be the D (6 bases). CDR1 is MNHEY and CDR2 is SMNVEV in the germline V gene (reference sequence). V was cut by 5 bases and J by 11 bases, with 16 bases left in between. The CDR3 loop spans 12 amino acids. The CDR3 coding sequence is TGTGCCAGCAGTCCAACCGGGAGCCGGGAGTACTTC. Amino acid sequence: CASSPTGSREYF.

J is TRBJ2-1 and V is TRBV5-4; 11 bases agree with TRBD2. The CDR3 consists of 16 residues. Germline V lookup: CDR1 SGHNT, CDR2 YYREEE (reference sequence). V lost 2 bases, J lost 8 bases, and 9 bases stayed unmatched. The CDR3 loop reads CASSFRKLAGVDEQFF. CDR3 sequence (DNA): TGTGCCAGCAGCTTCCGGAAACTAGCGGGAGTCGATGAGCAGTTCTTC.

V is TRBV18 and J is TRBJ1-1, with 7 bases matching TRBD1. V was clipped by 3 bases and J by 0 bases; unmatched bases: 1. The CDR3 has 14 amino acids. Germline V gene lookup returns CDR1 KGHSH and CDR2 LQKENI. The CDR3, as DNA: TGTGCCAGCTCACCGGACAGGATGAACACTGAAGCTTTCTTT. Its translation: CASSPDRMNTEAFF.

This clone was detected only a few times. The chain carries TRBV2 and TRBJ1-2, with D unresolved. Between the trimmed V and J ends, which lost 6 bases and 4 bases, there was a span of 12 bases. This CDR3 region has 13 residues. Germline-derived CDR1 and CDR2 are SNHLY and FYNNEI. This CDR3 reads CASRGDIRYGYTF. The CDR3 DNA reads TGTGCCAGCAGGGGAGACATACGCTATGGCTACACCTTC. Combining the CDR3 with reference TRBV2 and TRBJ1-2 gives the whole variable domain EPEVTQTPSHQVTQMGQEVILRCVPISNHLYFYWYRQILGQKVEFLVSFYNNEISEKSEIFDDQFSVERPDGSNFTLKIRSTKLEDSAMYFCASRGDIRYGYTFGSGTRLTVV.

The chain recombines TRBV7-9 with TRBJ2-7, with D uncertain. Trimming shortened V by 4 bases and J by 5 bases, and 6 bases separated the two germline ends. The CDR3 has 11 amino acids. The germline V gene encodes CDR1 SEHNR and CDR2 FQNEAQ (reference sequence). The CDR3 protein is CASSSSDEQYF. The CDR3 DNA reads as TGTGCCAGCAGCTCCAGCGACGAGCAGTACTTC.

The rearrangement links TRBV7-8 to TRBJ1-3; TRBD1 matches at 7 bases. Trimming removed 1 base from V and 4 bases from J; junction bases left unmatched: 7. This CDR3 is built from 16 residues. Germline values: CDR1 SGHVS, CDR2 FQNEAQ. The DNA of the CDR3 is TGTGCCAGCAGCTTAGTAAGGGGGCGAGGAGGAAACACCATATATTTT. This codes for CASSLVRGRGGNTIYF.

The chain couples TRBV5-6 to TRBJ2-7; tentatively, D is TRBD1 (6 bases). The V and J ends lost 5 bases and 0 bases respectively, with 18 bases between them. In germline, CDR1 is SGHDT, CDR2 YYEEEE. This CDR3 has 16 amino acids. The CDR3 DNA reads TGTGCCAGCAGTTGGGGGCAGGGGACCAGCTCCTACGAGCAGTACTTC. Amino acid sequence: CASSWGQGTSSYEQYF.

The chain is built from TRBV28 and TRBJ2-7, with 8 bases that match TRBD1. The CDR3 spans 16 residues. The germline CDR1 and CDR2 sequences are MDHEN and SYDVKM. Unmatched junction bases numbered 9, after V lost 2 bases and J lost 3 bases. The CDR3 sequence: CASSLTWTGTDYEQYF. Here the CDR3 DNA reads TGTGCCAGCAGTTTAACATGGACAGGGACAGACTACGAGCAGTACTTC. Together with reference TRBV28 and TRBJ2-7, the CDR3 gives the full variable domain: DVKVTQSSRYLVKRTGEKVFLECVQDMDHENMFWYRQDPGLGLRLIYFSYDVKMKEKGDIPEGYSVSREKKERFSLILESASTNQTSMYLCASSLTWTGTDYEQYFGPGTRLTVT.

The V gene is TRBV28, the J gene TRBJ1-2; TRBD1 aligns across 7 bases. Germline loops: CDR1 MDHEN, CDR2 SYDVKM. The junction had 10 bases not matched to a gene; V was cut back by 5 bases and J by 4 bases. This CDR3 has 15 amino acids. The CDR3 DNA is TGTGCCAGCAGTGCAGCCTCAGGGGGGCTCTATGGCTACACCTTC. Translation: CASSAASGGLYGYTF.

This rearrangement joins TRBV9 to TRBJ2-5; 7 bases align to TRBD1. Germline-derived CDR1 and CDR2 are SGDLS and YYNGEE. V lost 4 bases, J lost 2 bases, and 8 bases stayed unmatched. This CDR3 has 15 amino acids. CDR3 in amino acids: CASSPRDSLQETQYF. CDR3 DNA: TGTGCCAGCAGCCCCCGGGACAGTCTTCAAGAGACCCAGTACTTC.

The J gene is TRBJ2-1, the V gene TRBV18, with TRBD2 matching 11 bases. Germline loops: CDR1 KGHSH, CDR2 LQKENI. CDR3 size: 16 residues. V lost 3 bases and J lost 10; bases outside the gene matches: 11. The CDR3 DNA follows: TGTGCCAGCTCACCCGGTTTCCTAGCGGGGGGTAAGGAGCAGTTCTTC. Translating it yields CASSPGFLAGGKEQFF.

This clone was counted between two and nine times. The chain uses TRBV28 and TRBJ2-7; 7 bases line up with TRBD2. With V trimmed by 2 bases and J by 2 bases, 3 bases remained unmatched. Germline CDR1 and CDR2: MDHEN and SYDVKM. The CDR3 sequence is 14 residues long. The CDR3 spells CASSLGGGTYEQYF. The CDR3 DNA is TGTGCCAGCAGTTTAGGGGGAGGGACCTACGAGCAGTACTTC.

The chain uses TRBV6-1 and TRBJ2-7; tentative D call: TRBD1 (5 bases). Trimming took off 10 bases at V and 0 bases at J, with 19 bases between the two ends. The CDR3 is 15 amino acids. CDR1 MNHNS and CDR2 SASEGT come from the germline V gene. CDR3 amino acids: CATSINPGNSYEQYF. CDR3 sequence (DNA): TGTGCCACCTCGATAAACCCAGGGAACTCCTACGAGCAGTACTTC.

The chain combines TRBV6-5 with TRBJ1-1; 7 nucleotides line up with TRBD1. The trim removed 0 bases at V and 5 bases at J, leaving 3 bases unmatched. There are 14 residues in the CDR3. Per the germline V gene, CDR1 is MNHEY and CDR2 is SVGAGI. CDR3 sequence (DNA): TGTGCCAGCAGTTACTCAGGGGGCAGGACTGAAGCTTTCTTT. Encoded protein: CASSYSGGRTEAFF.

This chain connects TRBV13 to TRBJ2-2, with TRBD1 matching over 8 bases. Germline CDR1 is PRHDT and CDR2 is FYEKMQ (reference sequence). After removal of 5 bases from V and 5 bases from J, the junction contained 19 bases not matched to a gene. The CDR3 extends over 19 amino acids. CDR3 sequence (DNA): TGTGCCAGCAGCAGAATAGGGACCCCGGGACAGGAGACAACCGGGGAGCTGTTTTTT. Translating it yields CASSRIGTPGQETTGELFF.

The V gene is TRBV18, the J gene TRBJ2-2; TRBD1 is a possible D gene (5 bases). V was shortened by 2 bases and J by 5 bases, with 12 bases between the two germline ends. The CDR3 sequence is 15 residues long. CDR1 and CDR2 (germline): KGHSH, LQKENI. The CDR3 loop reads CASSPVDTWTGELFF. In DNA, the CDR3 is TGTGCCAGCTCACCAGTGGACACCTGGACCGGGGAGCTGTTTTTT.

J is TRBJ2-3 and V is TRBV5-4; D gene unclear. Germline-derived CDR1 and CDR2 are SGHNT and YYREEE (reference sequence). This CDR3 has 11 residues. V dropped 0 bases and J dropped 8 bases, with 4 bases sitting between them. CDR3 nucleotide sequence: TGTGCCAGCAGCTTGGGGAGTACGCAGTATTTT. It codes for CASSLGSTQYF.

This clone appeared a single time. The chain uses TRBV27 and TRBJ1-4; TRBD1 matches 7 bases. CDR1 and CDR2 from the germline V gene are MNHEY and SMNVEV (reference sequence). The CDR3 loop spans 16 amino acids. Trimming at V came to 5 bases and at J to 5 bases, leaving 11 bases not matched to a gene. The chain's CDR3 is CASSPRQGIGNEKLFF. CDR3 nucleotides: TGTGCCAGCAGTCCCCGACAGGGTATAGGGAATGAAAAACTGTTTTTT.

This clone was found once. The V and J genes are TRBV6-5 and TRBJ1-1, with a possible D match to TRBD1 (5 bases). CDR1 is MNHEY, CDR2 SVGAGI, per germline. This CDR3 has 14 amino acids. V lost 6 bases and J lost 1, with 12 bases in between. In nucleotides, the CDR3 is TGTGCCAGCAGCCTCCAGGGCGCGAACACTGAAGCTTTCTTT. Amino acid sequence: CASSLQGANTEAFF.